Following are 3 T cell receptor beta chains from one sample sequenced in a study of read filtering for tumor transcriptome and immune sequencing. From roughly 400 ng of RNA, a library with molecular barcoded alpha/delta and beta/gamma adaptors was made. MiXCR was run by TCRdb on the reads, yielding one entry per CDR3 protein. The sample lists some 22,000 distinct CDR3 sequences, roughly an eighth occurring once. The specimen sequenced was a population of CD138-negative cells sorted from bone marrow. Receptors originate from a donor at least 40 years old with multiple myeloma.

V is TRBV3-1 and J is TRBJ1-2; 9 bases align to TRBD1. The ends lost 4 bases at V and 2 bases at J; junction bases unmatched: 5. CDR3 length: 15 amino acids. The germline V gene encodes CDR1 LGHDT and CDR2 YNNKEL (reference sequence). CDR3 coding DNA: TGTGCCAGCAGCCGAGGGACAGGGAGGAACTATGGCTACACCTTC. Translating it yields CASSRGTGRNYGYTF.

This clonotype was counted many times. The J gene is TRBJ1-5, the V gene TRBV29-1; a possible D gene is TRBD1 (5 bases). The germline V gene encodes CDR1 SQVTM and CDR2 ANQGSEA. V lost 4 bases and J lost 0, with 7 bases in between. The CDR3 length is 13 residues. CDR3 in amino acids: CSVARDSNQPQHF. The CDR3 DNA follows: TGCAGCGTTGCCAGGGATAGCAATCAGCCCCAGCATTTT.

Ten or more counts support this clonotype. V usage is TRBV6-5 and J usage is TRBJ1-2; perhaps TRBD1 as D (5 bases). Trimming stripped 6 bases from V and 3 bases from J, with 14 bases between. This CDR3 contains 14 residues. CDR1 and CDR2 (germline): MNHEY, SVGAGI. The CDR3 loop reads CASRALRADYGYTF. CDR3 in DNA: TGTGCCAGCAGAGCCCTCAGGGCCGACTATGGCTACACCTTC.